This T cell receptor (beta chain) was retrieved from a study of blood T cell repertoires in COVID-19. As for the study in general: Sites across the United States, Italy and Spain contributed samples from acute and convalescent COVID-19. Sample material is recorded as cDNA or gDNA derived from T cells, B-cell-depleted T cells, or PBMCs.

The V gene's germline CDR1 is LGHNA and CDR2 YSLEER. The CDR3 consists of 15 residues. V lost 2 bases and J lost 2, with 11 bases in between. Original processing methods: Reference gene primer amplification in the assay estimated nucleated cell counts. Only in-frame clones appear in the TCRdb table, and some are missing; sequencing was by immunoSEQ multiplex PCR. That table supplies the V and J calls and clone size; D and trimming were determined from the DNA. This repertoire shows around 81,000 clones, 83% found once; its top ten account for about 43%. The receptor was isolated from an elderly man with acute or convalescent COVID-19. The source material was peripheral blood. The chain employs TRBV4-3 and TRBJ2-3; tentative D call: TRBD2 (7 bases). CDR3 nucleotides: TGCGCCAGCAGCCAAAGGGGGGGGAACACAGATACGCAGTATTTT. Its protein product is CASSQRGGNTDTQYF.